Below are 4 T cell receptor beta chains sequenced from a single sample in a study of blood T cell repertoires in COVID-19. TCRdb keeps only in-frame clones here, not all; method: immunoSEQ multiplex PCR. This table holds around 61,000 clones, around 84% found once. The sequenced sample was peripheral blood. The receptors originated from a man aged 45-65 years with active COVID-19.

The rearrangement uses TRBV9 and TRBJ2-7; TRBD2 matches at 9 bases. Germline lookup yields CDR1 SGDLS and CDR2 YYNGEE. V trimming: 4 bases; J trimming: 3 bases; junction bases outside the gene matches: 8. This CDR3 comprises 15 residues. In nucleotides, the CDR3 is TGTGCCAGCAGCTATTCCGGGACTAGCCGCTACGAGCAGTACTTC. It codes for CASSYSGTSRYEQYF.

The chain has TRBV14 and TRBJ1-5; 8 bases are shared with TRBD1. The CDR3 covers 15 residues. Trimming at V came to 5 bases and at J to 3 bases, leaving 6 bases not matched to a gene. Germline V lookup: CDR1 SGHDN, CDR2 FVKESK. The CDR3 region has the DNA TGTGCCAGCAGCTTTTGGACAGGGATCAATCAGCCCCAGCATTTT. Amino acid sequence: CASSFWTGINQPQHF.

This rearrangement joins TRBV9 to TRBJ2-3; TRBD2 matches at 8 bases. This CDR3 has 16 amino acids. V lost 6 bases and J lost 2; bases outside the gene matches: 11. Germline V gives CDR1 SGDLS, CDR2 YYNGEE. CDR3 DNA sequence: TGTGCCAGCAACGGCGGGGGGCGCTCTTACACAGATACGCAGTATTTT. This codes for CASNGGGRSYTDTQYF.

This clone was counted between two and nine times. The chain is built from TRBV7-9 and TRBJ1-2; perhaps TRBD1 as D (5 bases). The ends were cut back, 5 bases at V and 4 bases at J, with 17 bases in the middle. The CDR3 spans 15 residues. In germline, CDR1 is SEHNR, CDR2 FQNEAQ (reference sequence). This chain's CDR3 is CASSPRGHGSYGYTF. The CDR3 region has the DNA TGTGCCAGCAGCCCCCGGGGCCACGGGAGCTATGGCTACACCTTC.